This TCR beta chain was recovered during a study of shared clonotypes between healthy human individuals. Terminally differentiated effector memory CD45RA+ cells were excluded by CCR7 positive selection of CD45RO-negative cells. Sequenced by immunoSEQ multiplex PCR; TCRdb stores in-frame clones only, minus some. The sample carries 2 million or so clones, roughly 94% recorded once. Details on this clone: Its antigen is unknown.

CDR1 SGHDN and CDR2 FVKESK come from the germline V gene. The V gene end was trimmed by 1 base and the J gene end by 6 bases; junction bases not matched to a gene: 2. The CDR3 sequence is 14 residues long. Overall study results and limits: Shared clonotypes across all four donors exceeded non-shared ones in generation probability.

The V and J genes are TRBV14 and TRBJ2-1, with 8 bases identical to TRBD2. The TCR originated in a man younger than 35 in good health. The material sequenced was naive CD8+ T cells sorted from blood. CDR3 DNA: TGTGCCAGCAGCCAAGTCAGCGGGAGCAATGAGCAGTTCTTC. This gives the protein CASSQVSGSNEQFF.